This T cell receptor (beta chain) was recorded in a study of CD8+ T cells in alopecia areata. Study-level background: Treatment with tofacitinib (6 to 18 months) was followed by 6 months off drug.

Treatment: oral pan-JAK inhibitor, 5-10 mg twice daily. Sequencing relied on a cDNA template that was reverse transcribed from extracted RNA. Assay: immunoSEQ multiplex PCR; the TCRdb copy retains only in-frame clones and omits some. The repertoire consists of 150,000 to 200,000 clones, with roughly 61% occurring once and the leading ten covering around 13%. Sequenced here: CD8+ T cells sorted from blood, sampled at week 24, from a patient treated with tofacitinib. The origin of this receptor is a human donor with alopecia areata.

Here the CDR3 reads CASSLGSSRETQYF. The CDR3 DNA sequence: TGTGCCAGCAGCTTAGGGTCTAGTCGAGAGACCCAGTACTTC. The gene calls are TRBV13 and TRBJ2-5; no clear D. This CDR3 comprises 14 residues. Germline assignment: CDR1 PRHDT and CDR2 FYEKMQ (reference sequence). V was trimmed by 0 bases and J by 4 bases, leaving 9 bases between them.